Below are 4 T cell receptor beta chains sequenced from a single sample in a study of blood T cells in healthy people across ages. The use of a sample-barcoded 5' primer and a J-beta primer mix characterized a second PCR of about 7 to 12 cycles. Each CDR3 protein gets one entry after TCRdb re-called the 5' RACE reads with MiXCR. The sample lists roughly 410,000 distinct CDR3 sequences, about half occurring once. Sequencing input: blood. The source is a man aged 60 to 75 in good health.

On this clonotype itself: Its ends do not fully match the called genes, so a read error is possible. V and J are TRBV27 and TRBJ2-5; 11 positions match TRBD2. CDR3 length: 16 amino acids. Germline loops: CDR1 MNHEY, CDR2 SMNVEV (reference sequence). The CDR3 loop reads CACSDSGRALGETQYF. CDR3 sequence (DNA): TGTGCCTGCAGCGATAGCGGGAGGGCCCTCGGAGAGACCCAGTACTTC.

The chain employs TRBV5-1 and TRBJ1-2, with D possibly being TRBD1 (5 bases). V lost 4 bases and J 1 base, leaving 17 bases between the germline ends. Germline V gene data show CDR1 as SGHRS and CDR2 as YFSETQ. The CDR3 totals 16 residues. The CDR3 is CASSLTTAMDNYGYTF. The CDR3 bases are TGCGCCAGCAGCCTTACGACAGCCATGGATAACTATGGCTACACCTTC.

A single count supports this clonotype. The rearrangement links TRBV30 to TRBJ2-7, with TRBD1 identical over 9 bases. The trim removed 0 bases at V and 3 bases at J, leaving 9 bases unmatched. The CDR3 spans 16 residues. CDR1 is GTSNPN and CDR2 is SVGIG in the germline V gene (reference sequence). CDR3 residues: CAWSVRDRASYYEQYF. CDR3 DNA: TGTGCCTGGAGTGTACGGGACAGGGCGTCCTACTACGAGCAGTACTTC.

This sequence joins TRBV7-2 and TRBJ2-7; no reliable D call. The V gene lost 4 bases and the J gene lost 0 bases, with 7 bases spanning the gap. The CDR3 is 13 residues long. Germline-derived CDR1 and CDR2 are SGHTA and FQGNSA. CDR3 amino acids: CASSYGPSYEQYF. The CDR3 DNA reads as TGTGCCAGCAGCTACGGGCCCTCCTACGAGCAGTACTTC.